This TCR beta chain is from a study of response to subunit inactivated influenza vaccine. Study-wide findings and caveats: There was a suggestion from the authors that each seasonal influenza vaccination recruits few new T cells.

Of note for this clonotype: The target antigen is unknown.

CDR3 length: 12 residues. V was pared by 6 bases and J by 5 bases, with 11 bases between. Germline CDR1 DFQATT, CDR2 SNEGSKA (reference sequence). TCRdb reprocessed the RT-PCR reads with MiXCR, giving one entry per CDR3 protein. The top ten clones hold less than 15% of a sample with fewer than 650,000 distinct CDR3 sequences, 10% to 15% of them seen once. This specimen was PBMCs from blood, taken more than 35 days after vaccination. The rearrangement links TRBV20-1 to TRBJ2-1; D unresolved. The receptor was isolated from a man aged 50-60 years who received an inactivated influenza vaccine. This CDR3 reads CSAQSNNNEQFF. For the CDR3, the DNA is TGCAGTGCCCAATCTAATAACAATGAGCAGTTCTTC.